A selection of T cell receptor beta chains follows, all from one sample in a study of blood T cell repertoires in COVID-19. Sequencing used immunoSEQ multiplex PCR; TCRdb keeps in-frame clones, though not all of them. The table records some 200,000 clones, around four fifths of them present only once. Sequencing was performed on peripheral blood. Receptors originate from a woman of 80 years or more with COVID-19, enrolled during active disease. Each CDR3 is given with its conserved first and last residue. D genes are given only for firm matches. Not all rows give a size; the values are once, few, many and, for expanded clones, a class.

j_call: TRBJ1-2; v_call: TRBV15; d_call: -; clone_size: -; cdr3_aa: CATSRPDSSEGVYGYTF; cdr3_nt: TGTGCCACCAGCAGACCAGACTCCTCCGAGGGGGTTTATGGCTACACCTTC
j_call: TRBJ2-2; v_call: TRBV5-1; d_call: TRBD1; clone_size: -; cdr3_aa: CASSGRTGANTGELFF; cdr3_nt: TGCGCCAGCAGCGGCCGGACAGGCGCCAACACCGGGGAGCTGTTTTTT
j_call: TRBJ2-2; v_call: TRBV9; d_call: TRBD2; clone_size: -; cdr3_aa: CASSVSSGVFGELFF; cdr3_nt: TGTGCCAGCAGCGTCTCTAGCGGGGTTTTCGGGGAGCTGTTTTTT
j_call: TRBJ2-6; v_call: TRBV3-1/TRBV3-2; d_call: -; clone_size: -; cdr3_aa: CASSSWGAGANVLTF; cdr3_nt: TGTGCCAGCAGCTCTTGGGGAGCTGGGGCCAACGTCCTGACTTTC
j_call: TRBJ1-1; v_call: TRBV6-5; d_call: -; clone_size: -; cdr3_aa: CASRPDRFTEAFF; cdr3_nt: TGTGCCAGCAGACCCGACAGATTCACTGAAGCTTTCTTT
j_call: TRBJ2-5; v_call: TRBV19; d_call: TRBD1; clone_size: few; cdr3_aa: CASRPMGQVKETQYF; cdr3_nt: TGTGCCAGTAGGCCGATGGGACAGGTGAAAGAGACCCAGTACTTC
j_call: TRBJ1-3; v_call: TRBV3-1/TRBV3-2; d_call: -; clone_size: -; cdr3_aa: CASSPSRDTVVGNTIYF; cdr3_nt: TGTGCCAGCAGCCCCAGCCGGGATACTGTCGTAGGAAACACCATATATTTT
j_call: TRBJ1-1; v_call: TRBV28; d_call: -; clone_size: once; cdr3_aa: CASRAERGTQAFF; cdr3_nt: TGTGCCAGCAGGGCAGAGCGGGGGACGCAAGCTTTCTTT
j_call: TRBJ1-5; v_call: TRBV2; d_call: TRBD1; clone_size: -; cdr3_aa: CASNGQGPNQPQHF; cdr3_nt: TGTGCCAGCAATGGACAGGGGCCAAATCAGCCCCAGCATTTT
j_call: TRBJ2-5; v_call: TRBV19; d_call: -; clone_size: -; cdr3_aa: CASSPGGRGFGETQYF; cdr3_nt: TGTGCCAGTAGCCCGGGAGGCAGGGGTTTTGGGGAGACCCAGTACTTC
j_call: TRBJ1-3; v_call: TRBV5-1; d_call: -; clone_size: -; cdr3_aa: CASSWTEIVSGNTIYF; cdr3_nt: TGCGCCAGCAGCTGGACAGAGATCGTCTCTGGAAACACCATATATTTT